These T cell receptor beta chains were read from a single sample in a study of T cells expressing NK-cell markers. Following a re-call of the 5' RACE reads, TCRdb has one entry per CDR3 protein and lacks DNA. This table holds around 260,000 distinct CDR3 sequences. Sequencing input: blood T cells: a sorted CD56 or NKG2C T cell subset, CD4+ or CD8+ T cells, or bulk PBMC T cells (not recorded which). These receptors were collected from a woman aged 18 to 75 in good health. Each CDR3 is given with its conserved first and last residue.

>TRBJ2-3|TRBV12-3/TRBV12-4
CASSHRARGDTQYF
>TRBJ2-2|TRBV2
CASSDLVSGSTGELFF
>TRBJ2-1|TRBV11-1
CASSRWLGHGGFSYNEQFF
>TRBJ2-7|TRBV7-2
CASSSGQGNIYEQYF
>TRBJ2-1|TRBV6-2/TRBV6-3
CASSRDRTRYEQFF
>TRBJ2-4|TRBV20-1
CSASGGSVKNIQYF
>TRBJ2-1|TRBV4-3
CASSGGRGVSDNEQFF
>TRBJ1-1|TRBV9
CASSGTGKAFF
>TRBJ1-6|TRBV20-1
CSARVVRDSRPSSYNSPLHF
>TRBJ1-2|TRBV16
CASTRVPPRSGGYTF
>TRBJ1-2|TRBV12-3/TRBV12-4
CASSLNRQNGYTF
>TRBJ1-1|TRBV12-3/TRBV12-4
CASEGDGDTEAFF
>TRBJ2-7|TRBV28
CASKVRGRTRVDWYEQYF
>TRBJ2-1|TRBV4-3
CASSQEGLAGTLGEQFF
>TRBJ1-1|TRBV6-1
CASRPGQVGTEAFF
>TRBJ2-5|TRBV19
CASMGTSGLYQETQYF
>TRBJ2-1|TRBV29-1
CSSDWTETYNEQFF
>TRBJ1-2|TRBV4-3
CASSQDAGVYGYTF
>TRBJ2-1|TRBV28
CASSTRTSGIGNEQFF
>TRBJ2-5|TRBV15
CATSRAKYQETQYF
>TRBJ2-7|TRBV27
CASSFSVGGYEQYF
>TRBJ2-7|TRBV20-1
CSARNYYTGLAYEQYF
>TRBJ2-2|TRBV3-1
CASSQEGRGNTGELFF